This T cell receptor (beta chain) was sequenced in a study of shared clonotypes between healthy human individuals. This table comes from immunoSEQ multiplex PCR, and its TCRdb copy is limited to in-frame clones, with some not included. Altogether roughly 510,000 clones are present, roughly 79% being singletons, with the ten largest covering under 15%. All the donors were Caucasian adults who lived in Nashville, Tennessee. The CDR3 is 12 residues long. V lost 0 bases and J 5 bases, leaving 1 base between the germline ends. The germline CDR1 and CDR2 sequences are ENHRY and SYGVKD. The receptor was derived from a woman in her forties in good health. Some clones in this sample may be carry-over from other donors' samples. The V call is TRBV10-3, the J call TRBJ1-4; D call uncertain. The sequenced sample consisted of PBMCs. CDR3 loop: CAISESNEKLFF. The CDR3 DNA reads TGTGCCATCAGTGAGTCGAATGAAAAACTGTTTTTT.